The rows below give T cell receptor beta chains drawn from one sample of a study of spatial heterogeneity in lung cancer. MiXCR, applied by TCRdb to the 5' RACE reads, yields one record per CDR3 protein. The sample shows around 9,800 distinct CDR3 sequences, roughly 24% of them seen only once. The sequencing here drew on PBMCs, taken at surgery. The origin of the receptors is a female donor with early-stage non-small cell lung cancer. CDR3s include the opening cysteine and the closing phenylalanine or tryptophan. The D gene is left open where the match is weak.

d_call,j_call,cdr3_length,v_call,cdr3_aa
.,TRBJ1-5,12,TRBV2,CASSAVDQPQHF
.,TRBJ1-5,13,TRBV15,CATSTMVNQPQHF
TRBD1,TRBJ2-1,16,TRBV6-2/TRBV6-3,CASLLFGTGAPNEQFF
TRBD2,TRBJ2-1,15,TRBV12-3/TRBV12-4,CASRRTSGRTDEQFF
.,TRBJ2-7,13,TRBV20-1,CSASPVLVGEQYF
.,TRBJ2-5,15,TRBV7-2,CASSTSRGTLGTQYF
TRBD2,TRBJ2-7,16,TRBV12-3/TRBV12-4,CASSWVAGGSSYEQYF
TRBD2,TRBJ2-1,15,TRBV24-1,CATSDLGSGINEQFF
TRBD2,TRBJ2-3,15,TRBV5-5,CASSWTSGTTDTQYF
.,TRBJ1-4,14,TRBV5-1,CASSLDPSNEKLFF
TRBD2,TRBJ2-7,15,TRBV5-1,CASSSRLAGLYEQYF
.,TRBJ1-6,14,TRBV7-9,CASSFEWDNSPLHF
TRBD2,TRBJ2-1,15,TRBV10-1,CASSGTSGSYNEQFF
.,TRBJ2-7,15,TRBV6-2/TRBV6-3,CASSRRPDSGYEQYF
.,TRBJ2-2,12,TRBV20-1,CSARQGTGELFF
TRBD2,TRBJ2-2,16,TRBV24-1,CPTSDLGGSLSGELFF
.,TRBJ2-3,14,TRBV12-3/TRBV12-4,CASSRKSGTDTQYF
.,TRBJ1-4,15,TRBV28,CASSFNGRINEKLFF
.,TRBJ2-7,15,TRBV11-2,CASSFERLGSVEQYF
.,TRBJ2-7,14,TRBV20-1,CSARDTLKGGEQYF
.,TRBJ2-6,15,TRBV29-1,CSVEAQGSGANVLTF
TRBD2,TRBJ2-1,16,TRBV7-2,CASTLVGLAGGNEQFF
.,TRBJ2-5,12,TRBV18,CASSPPQETQYF
.,TRBJ1-2,16,TRBV2,CASSDVVLSGDYGYTF